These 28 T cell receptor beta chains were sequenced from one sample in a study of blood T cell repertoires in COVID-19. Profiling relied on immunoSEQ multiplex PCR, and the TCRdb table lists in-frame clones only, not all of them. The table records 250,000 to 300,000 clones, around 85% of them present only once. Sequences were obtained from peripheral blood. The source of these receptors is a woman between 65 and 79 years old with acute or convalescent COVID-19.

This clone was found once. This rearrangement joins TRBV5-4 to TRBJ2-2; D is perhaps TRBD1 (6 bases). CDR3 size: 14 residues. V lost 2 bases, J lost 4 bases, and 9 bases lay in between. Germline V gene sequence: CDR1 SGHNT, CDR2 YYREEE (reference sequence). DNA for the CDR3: TGTGCCAGCAGCTTACAGGGTATCACCGGGGAGCTGTTTTTT. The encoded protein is CASSLQGITGELFF.

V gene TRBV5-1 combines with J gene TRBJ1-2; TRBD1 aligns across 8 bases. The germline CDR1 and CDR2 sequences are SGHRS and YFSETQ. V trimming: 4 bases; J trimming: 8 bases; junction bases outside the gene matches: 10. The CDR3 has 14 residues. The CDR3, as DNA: TGCGCCAGCAGCCCCGGGAGACAGGGGTACGGCTACACCTTC. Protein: CASSPGRQGYGYTF.

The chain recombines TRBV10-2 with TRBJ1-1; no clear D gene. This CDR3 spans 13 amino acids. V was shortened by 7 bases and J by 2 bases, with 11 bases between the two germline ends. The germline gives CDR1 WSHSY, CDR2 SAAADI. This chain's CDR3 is CASIEEVNTEAFF. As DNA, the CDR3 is TGCGCCAGCATAGAGGAAGTCAACACTGAAGCTTTCTTT.

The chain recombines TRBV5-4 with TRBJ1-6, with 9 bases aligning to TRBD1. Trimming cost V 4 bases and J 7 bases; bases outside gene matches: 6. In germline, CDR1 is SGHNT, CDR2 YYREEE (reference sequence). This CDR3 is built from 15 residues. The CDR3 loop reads CASSPDGTGNSPLHF. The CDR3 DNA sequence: TGTGCCAGCAGCCCCGACGGGACAGGGAATTCACCCCTCCACTTT.

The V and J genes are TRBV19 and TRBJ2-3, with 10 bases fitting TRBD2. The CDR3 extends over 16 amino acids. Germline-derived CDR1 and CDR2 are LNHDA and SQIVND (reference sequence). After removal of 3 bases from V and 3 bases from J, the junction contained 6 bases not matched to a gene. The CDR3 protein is CASSIRLAGVTDTQYF. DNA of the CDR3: TGTGCCAGTAGTATTAGGCTAGCGGGGGTTACAGATACGCAGTATTTT.

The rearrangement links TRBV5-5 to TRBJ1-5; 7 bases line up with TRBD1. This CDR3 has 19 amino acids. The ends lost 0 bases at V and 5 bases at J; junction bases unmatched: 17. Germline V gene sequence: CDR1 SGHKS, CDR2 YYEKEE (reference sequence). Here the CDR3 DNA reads TGTGCCAGCAGCTTGGACGATAGACAGGGACGGGTAGGGTATCAGCCCCAGCATTTT. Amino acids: CASSLDDRQGRVGYQPQHF.

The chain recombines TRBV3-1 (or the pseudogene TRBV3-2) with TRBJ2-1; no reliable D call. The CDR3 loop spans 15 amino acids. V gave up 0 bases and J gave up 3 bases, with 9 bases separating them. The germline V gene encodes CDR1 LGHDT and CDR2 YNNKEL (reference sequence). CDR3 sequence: CASSQDLALYNEQFF. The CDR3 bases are TGTGCCAGCAGCCAAGACCTGGCCCTCTACAATGAGCAGTTCTTC.

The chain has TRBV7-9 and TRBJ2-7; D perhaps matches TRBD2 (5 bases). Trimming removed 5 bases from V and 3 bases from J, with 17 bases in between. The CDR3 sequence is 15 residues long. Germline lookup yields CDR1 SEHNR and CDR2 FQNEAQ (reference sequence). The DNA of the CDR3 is TGTGCCAGCAGCCCATCCTCTGCGGGTTTCTACGAGCAGTACTTC. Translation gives CASSPSSAGFYEQYF.

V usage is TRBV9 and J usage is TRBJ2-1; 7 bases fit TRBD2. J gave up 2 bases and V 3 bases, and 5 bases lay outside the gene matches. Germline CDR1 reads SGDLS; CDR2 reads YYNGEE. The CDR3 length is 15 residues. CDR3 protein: CASSGNRGAYNEQFF. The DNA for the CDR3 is TGTGCCAGCAGCGGAAATCGGGGGGCCTACAATGAGCAGTTCTTC.

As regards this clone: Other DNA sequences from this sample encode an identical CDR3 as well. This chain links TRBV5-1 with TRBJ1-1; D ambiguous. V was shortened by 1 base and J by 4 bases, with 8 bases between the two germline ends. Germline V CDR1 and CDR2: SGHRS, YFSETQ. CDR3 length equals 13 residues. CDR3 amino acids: CASSLRSGTEAFF. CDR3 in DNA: TGCGCCAGCAGCTTGCGGTCGGGCACTGAAGCTTTCTTT.

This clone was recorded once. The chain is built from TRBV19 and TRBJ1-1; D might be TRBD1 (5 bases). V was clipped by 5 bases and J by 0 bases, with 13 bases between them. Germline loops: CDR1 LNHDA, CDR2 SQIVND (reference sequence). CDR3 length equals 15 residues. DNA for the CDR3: TGTGCCAGTAGTTCGATACAGGTTATGAACACTGAAGCTTTCTTT. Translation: CASSSIQVMNTEAFF.

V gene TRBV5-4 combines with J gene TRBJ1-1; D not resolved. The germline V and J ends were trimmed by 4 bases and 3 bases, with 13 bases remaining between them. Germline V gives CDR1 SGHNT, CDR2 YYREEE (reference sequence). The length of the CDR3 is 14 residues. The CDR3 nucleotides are TGTGCCAGCAGCGACCGGGATCGAGACACTGAAGCTTTCTTT. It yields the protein CASSDRDRDTEAFF.

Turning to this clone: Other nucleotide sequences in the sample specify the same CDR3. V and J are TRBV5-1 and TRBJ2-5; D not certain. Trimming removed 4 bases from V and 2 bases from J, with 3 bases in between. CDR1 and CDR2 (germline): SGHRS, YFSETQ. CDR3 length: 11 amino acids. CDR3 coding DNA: TGCGCCAGCAGCCTGCAAGAGACCCAGTACTTC. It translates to CASSLQETQYF.

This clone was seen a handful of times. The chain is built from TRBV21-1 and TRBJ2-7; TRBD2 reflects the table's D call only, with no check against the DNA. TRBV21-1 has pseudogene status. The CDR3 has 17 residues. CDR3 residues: CASSKGALAGACYEQYF. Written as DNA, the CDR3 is TGTGCCAGCAGCAAAGGGGCCCTAGCGGGGGCGTGCTACGAGCAGTACTTC.

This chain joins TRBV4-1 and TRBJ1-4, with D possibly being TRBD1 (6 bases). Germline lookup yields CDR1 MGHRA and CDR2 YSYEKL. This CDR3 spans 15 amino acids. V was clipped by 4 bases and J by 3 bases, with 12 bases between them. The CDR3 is CASSLIPGANEKLFF. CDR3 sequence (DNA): TGCGCCAGCAGCCTAATTCCAGGGGCTAATGAAAAACTGTTTTTT.

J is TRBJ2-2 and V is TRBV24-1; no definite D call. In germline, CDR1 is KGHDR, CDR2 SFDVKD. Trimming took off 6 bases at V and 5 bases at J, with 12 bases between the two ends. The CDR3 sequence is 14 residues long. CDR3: CATSKTAGTGELFF. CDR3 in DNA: TGTGCCACCAGTAAAACAGCTGGGACCGGGGAGCTGTTTTTT.

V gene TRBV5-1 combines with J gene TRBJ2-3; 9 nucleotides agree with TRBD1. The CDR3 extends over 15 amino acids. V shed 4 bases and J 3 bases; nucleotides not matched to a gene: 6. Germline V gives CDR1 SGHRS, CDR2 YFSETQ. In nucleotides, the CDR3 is TGCGCCAGCAGCCCCCGGACAGGGGCAACAGATACGCAGTATTTT. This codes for CASSPRTGATDTQYF. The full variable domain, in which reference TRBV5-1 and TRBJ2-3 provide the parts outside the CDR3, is KAGVTQTPRYLIKTRGQQVTLSCSPISGHRSVSWYQQTPGQGLQFLFEYFSETQRNKGNFPGRFSGRQFSNSRSEMNVSTLELGDSALYLCASSPRTGATDTQYFGPGTRLTVL.

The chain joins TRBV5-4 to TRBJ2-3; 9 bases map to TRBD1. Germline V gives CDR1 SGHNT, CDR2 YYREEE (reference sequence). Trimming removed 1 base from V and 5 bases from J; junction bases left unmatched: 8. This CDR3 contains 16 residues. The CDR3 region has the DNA TGTGCCAGCAGCTTGTTGGCAGACAGGGGGGGAGATACGCAGTATTTT. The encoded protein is CASSLLADRGGDTQYF.

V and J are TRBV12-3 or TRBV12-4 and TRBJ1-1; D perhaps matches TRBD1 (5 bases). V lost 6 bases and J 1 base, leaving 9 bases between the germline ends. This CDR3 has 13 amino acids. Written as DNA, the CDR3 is TGTGCCAGCAGACCGGGGGGGAACACTGAAGCTTTCTTT. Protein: CASRPGGNTEAFF.

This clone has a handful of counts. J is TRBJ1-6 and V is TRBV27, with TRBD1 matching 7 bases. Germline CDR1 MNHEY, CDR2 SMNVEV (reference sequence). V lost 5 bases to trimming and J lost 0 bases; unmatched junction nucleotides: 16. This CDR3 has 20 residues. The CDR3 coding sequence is TGTGCCAGCAGTCCCAAGCCGCCGACAGGGCAAAGCTCCTATAATTCACCCCTCCACTTT. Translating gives CASSPKPPTGQSSYNSPLHF.

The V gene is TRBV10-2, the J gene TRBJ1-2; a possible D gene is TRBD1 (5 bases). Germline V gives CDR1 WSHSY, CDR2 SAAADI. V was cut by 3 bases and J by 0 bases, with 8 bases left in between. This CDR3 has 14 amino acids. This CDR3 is CASSEQAPNYGYTF. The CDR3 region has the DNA TGCGCCAGCAGTGAACAGGCTCCTAACTATGGCTACACCTTC.

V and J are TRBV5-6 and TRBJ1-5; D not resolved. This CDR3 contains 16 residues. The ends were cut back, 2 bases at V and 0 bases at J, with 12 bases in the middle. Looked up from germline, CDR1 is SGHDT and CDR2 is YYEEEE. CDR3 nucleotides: TGTGCCAGCAGCTTAGGCCTCGGGGATAGCAATCAGCCCCAGCATTTT. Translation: CASSLGLGDSNQPQHF.

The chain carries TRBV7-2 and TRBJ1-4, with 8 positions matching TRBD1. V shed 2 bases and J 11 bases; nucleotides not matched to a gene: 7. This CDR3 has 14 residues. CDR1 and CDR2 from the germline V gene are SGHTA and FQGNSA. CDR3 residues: CASSLRQGAWKLFF. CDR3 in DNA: TGTGCCAGCAGCTTAAGGCAGGGGGCATGGAAACTGTTTTTT.

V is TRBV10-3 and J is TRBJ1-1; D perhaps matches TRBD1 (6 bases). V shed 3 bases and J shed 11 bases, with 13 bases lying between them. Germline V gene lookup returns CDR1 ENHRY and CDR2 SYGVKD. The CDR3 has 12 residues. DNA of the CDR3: TGTGCCATCAGTGAACAGGGTTCAGAGGCTTTCTTT. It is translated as CAISEQGSEAFF.

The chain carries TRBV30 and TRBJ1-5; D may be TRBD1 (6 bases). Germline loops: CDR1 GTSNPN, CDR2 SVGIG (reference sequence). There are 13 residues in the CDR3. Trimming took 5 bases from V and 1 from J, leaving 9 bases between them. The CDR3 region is CAWGGQSNQPQHF. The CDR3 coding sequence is TGTGCCTGGGGTGGACAGAGCAATCAGCCCCAGCATTTT. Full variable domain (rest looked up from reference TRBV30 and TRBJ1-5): SQTIHQWPATLVQPVGSPLSLECTVEGTSNPNLYWYRQAAGRGLQLLFYSVGIGQISSEVPQNLSASRPQDRQFILSSKKLLLSDSGFYLCAWGGQSNQPQHFGDGTRLSIL.

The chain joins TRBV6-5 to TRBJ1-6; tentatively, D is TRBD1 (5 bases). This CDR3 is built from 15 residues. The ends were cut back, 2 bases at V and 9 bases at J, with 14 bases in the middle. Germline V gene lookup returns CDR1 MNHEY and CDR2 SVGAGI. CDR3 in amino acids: CASSYLSNGGSPLHF. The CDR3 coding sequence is TGTGCCAGCAGTTACCTGAGTAACGGGGGTTCACCCCTCCACTTT.

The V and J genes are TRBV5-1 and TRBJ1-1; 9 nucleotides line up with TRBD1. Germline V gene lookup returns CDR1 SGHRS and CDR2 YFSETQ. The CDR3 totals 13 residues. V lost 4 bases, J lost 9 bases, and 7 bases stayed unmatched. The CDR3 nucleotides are TGCGCCAGCAGCCCTGGGGACAGGGAAAAAGCTTTCTTT. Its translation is CASSPGDREKAFF.

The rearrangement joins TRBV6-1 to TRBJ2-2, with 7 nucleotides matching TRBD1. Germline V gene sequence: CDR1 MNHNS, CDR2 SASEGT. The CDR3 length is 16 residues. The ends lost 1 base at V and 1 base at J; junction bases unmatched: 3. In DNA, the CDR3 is TGTGCCAGCAGTGAAGAGACAGGGTGGAACACCGGGGAGCTGTTTTTT. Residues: CASSEETGWNTGELFF.